The present T cell receptor beta chain was sequenced within a study of control samples from healthy donors and cancer patients. Sequencing used immunoSEQ multiplex PCR; TCRdb keeps in-frame clones, though not all of them. The table lists tens of thousands of clones, 88% of them singletons. CDR3 length: 12 amino acids. Germline CDR1 and CDR2: MNHEY and SVGEGT. Deletions cut 5 bases from V and 8 bases from J, with 12 bases between. The sequence was obtained from a woman in her 70s in good health. This rearrangement joins TRBV6-2 or TRBV6-3 to TRBJ1-2, with unresolved D. Sequencing was carried out using blood. The CDR3, as DNA: TGTGCCAGCAGTGCAACGAGGAGCGGCTACACCTTC. Amino acid sequence: CASSATRSGYTF.